Included here is one T cell receptor beta chain sequence, with context. One entry per CDR3 protein results from TCRdb running MiXCR on the RT-PCR reads. The profile shows some 960,000 distinct CDR3 sequences, under 20% of them singletons. The sample originates from a study of patients and donors after allogeneic stem cell transplantation. The CDR3 runs to 15 residues. Germline-derived CDR1 and CDR2 are SNHLY and FYNNEI. V lost 6 bases to trimming and J lost 8 bases; unmatched junction nucleotides: 12. This receptor was obtained from a human donor who was either an allogeneic HSCT recipient or a stem cell or donor lymphocyte infusion donor (not recorded which). It is not recorded whose cells these are; they may come from a transplant donor. The sequenced material came from blood, either unsorted or a sorted T cell fraction (not recorded which). This chain links TRBV2 with TRBJ1-2, with 10 bases that match TRBD1. The chain's CDR3 is CASRGGQGPSRGYTF. As DNA, the CDR3 is TGTGCCAGCAGGGGGGGACAGGGGCCCTCTCGGGGCTACACCTTC.